Each of the 31 T cell receptor beta chains below was sequenced from the same sample in a study of CD8+CD57+ T cells in acquired aplastic anemia. Before being chosen for sequencing, patients had shown CD8+CD57+ cell expansion by flow cytometry. The template for TCR beta VDJ and CDR3 sequence profiling was genomic DNA. TCRdb itself ran the reads through MiXCR, one entry per CDR3 protein. The top ten clones hold around 20% of a sample with 210,000 or so distinct CDR3 sequences, under 50% of them seen once. Sequencing used sorted CD4+, CD8+, or CD8+CD57+ T cells (not recorded which) from PBMCs. Receptors were obtained from a human donor with aplastic anemia.

There are many counts of this clonotype. The chain uses TRBV12-3 or TRBV12-4 and TRBJ1-4, with D tentatively TRBD1 (5 bases). There are 15 residues in the CDR3. V gave up 3 bases and J gave up 10 bases, with 18 bases separating them. The CDR3 loop reads CASSFGGALVGKLFF. CDR3 DNA: TGTGCCAGCAGTTTTGGGGGAGCCTTGGTTGGAAAACTGTTTTTT.

The chain employs TRBV7-3 and TRBJ2-1; D is perhaps TRBD1 or TRBD2 (5 bases each). V lost 5 bases, J lost 0 bases, and 11 bases lay in between. Per germline, CDR1 SGHTA and CDR2 FQGTGA. This CDR3 region has 15 residues. CDR3 coding DNA: TGTGCCAGCAGCATCGGGACGAGCTCCTACAATGAGCAGTTCTTC. Its protein product is CASSIGTSSYNEQFF.

The chain has TRBV20-1 and TRBJ2-1; TRBD2 aligns across 10 bases. Germline V gene data show CDR1 as DFQATT and CDR2 as SNEGSKA (reference sequence). The CDR3 length is 13 residues. Unmatched junction bases numbered 8, after V lost 5 bases and J lost 10 bases. DNA of the CDR3: TGCAGTGCTGCCGGGACTAGCGAATACGAGCAGTTCTTC. This encodes CSAAGTSEYEQFF.

A remark on this clonotype: A read error is likely, as this CDR3 ends without the conserved phenylalanine or tryptophan. No DNA is shown, since the ends of the CDR3 on it are uncertain; the CDR3 is the one TCRdb lists. The V gene is TRBV5-1, the J gene TRBJ2-7. Per the germline V gene, CDR1 is SGHRS and CDR2 is YFSETQ. The CDR3 adds up to 8 amino acids, both ends counted. The chain's CDR3 is CASSFLCY.

This chain joins TRBV7-2 and TRBJ2-5; no definite D call. The CDR3 has 12 residues. V gave up 1 base and J gave up 4 bases, with 4 bases separating them. The germline V gene encodes CDR1 SGHTA and CDR2 FQGNSA. CDR3 loop: CASSLDVETQYF. CDR3 sequence (DNA): TGTGCCAGCAGCTTAGATGTAGAGACCCAGTACTTC.

This clonotype was seen more than once but under ten times. J is TRBJ1-2 and V is TRBV24-1; D is possibly TRBD1 (6 bases). V was pared by 6 bases and J by 4 bases, with 11 bases between. CDR1 is KGHDR, CDR2 SFDVKD, per germline. CDR3 size: 13 residues. Here the CDR3 reads CATSQGMGYGYTF. CDR3 sequence (DNA): TGTGCCACCAGTCAGGGGATGGGCTATGGCTACACCTTC.

The V and J genes are TRBV9 and TRBJ2-7; D is undetermined. The CDR3 is 12 residues long. V was cut by 5 bases and J by 4 bases, with 10 bases left in between. Germline V gives CDR1 SGDLS, CDR2 YYNGEE. In DNA, the CDR3 is TGTGCCAGCAGTGAGACTGTTTACGAGCAGTACGTC. This translates into CASSETVYEQYV.

This clonotype has at least ten counts. J is TRBJ2-7 and V is TRBV2; TRBD2 agrees at 7 bases. The CDR3 loop spans 14 amino acids. Germline CDR1 reads SNHLY; CDR2 reads FYNNEI. Losses at the gene ends were 6 bases for V and 5 bases for J; bases not matched to a gene: 10. The CDR3 region has the DNA TGTGCCAGCAGGAGGGACTACCCGGCTAACGAGCAGTACTTC. Amino acid sequence: CASRRDYPANEQYF.

At least ten counts were recorded for this clonotype. The chain uses TRBV2 and TRBJ2-1; D is perhaps TRBD2 (6 bases). The length of the CDR3 is 15 residues. V lost 4 bases to trimming and J lost 6 bases, with 16 bases between them. Per the germline V gene, CDR1 is SNHLY and CDR2 is FYNNEI. CDR3 protein: CASSGLESGSNEQFF. CDR3 nucleotides: TGTGCCAGCAGTGGACTAGAGAGTGGATCCAATGAGCAGTTCTTC.

This clonotype was picked up many times. The chain is built from TRBV20-1 and TRBJ1-1; 8 nucleotides match TRBD1. V shed 1 base, J shed 2 bases, and the junction held 9 bases outside the gene matches. The CDR3 consists of 16 residues. The germline gives CDR1 DFQATT, CDR2 SNEGSKA (reference sequence). The CDR3: CSARAAPDRGNTEAFF. DNA of the CDR3: TGCAGTGCTAGAGCGGCACCAGACAGGGGAAACACTGAAGCTTTCTTT.

About this clonotype itself: This clone may be a read error of a much larger clone one base away. The chain has TRBV7-9 and TRBJ1-3; 7 bases align to TRBD1. Germline V gene data show CDR1 as SEHNR and CDR2 as FQNEAQ (reference sequence). The CDR3 totals 15 residues. The CDR3 coding sequence is TGTGCCAGCAGCATTAACAGGGGATCTGGAAGCACCATATATTTT. Its protein product is CASSINRGSGSTIYF.

This chain joins TRBV19 and TRBJ1-2; D possibly corresponds to TRBD1 (6 bases). The V gene's germline CDR1 is LNHDA and CDR2 SQIVND (reference sequence). Trimming shortened V by 3 bases and J by 5 bases, and 19 bases separated the two germline ends. The CDR3 is 16 residues long. The CDR3 here is CASSIGGQGGGYGYTF. The CDR3 bases are TGTGCCAGTAGTATTGGGGGCCAAGGTGGCGGATATGGCTACACCTTC.

This clonotype was detected many times. V and J are TRBV20-1 and TRBJ1-5; no clear D gene. V lost 0 bases and J 0 bases, leaving 6 bases between the germline ends. Per germline, CDR1 DFQATT and CDR2 SNEGSKA (reference sequence). The CDR3 is 14 residues long. CDR3 in amino acids: CSARDTVSNQPQHF. The CDR3 DNA sequence: TGCAGTGCTAGAGATACGGTTAGCAATCAGCCCCAGCATTTT.

On this clonotype itself: A much bigger clone sits one base away, suggesting this may be a read error. V is TRBV10-3 and J is TRBJ2-7, with 7 bases matching TRBD2. The trim removed 8 bases at V and 3 bases at J, leaving 13 bases unmatched. This CDR3 region has 15 residues. The germline V gene encodes CDR1 ENHRY and CDR2 SYGVKD. The CDR3 nucleotides are TGTGCCATCGACACCGCCTTAGCGGGCGACTACGAGCAGTACTTC. This translates into CAIDTALAGDYEQYF.

V usage is TRBV7-9 and J usage is TRBJ1-3; D unresolved. Per the germline V gene, CDR1 is SEHNR and CDR2 is FQNEAQ (reference sequence). The CDR3 extends over 15 amino acids. The V gene lost 4 bases and the J gene lost 2 bases, with 12 bases spanning the gap. CDR3 DNA sequence: TGTGCCAGCAGCTCCTGGAAGGAGGCTGGAAACACCATATATTTT. Its protein product is CASSSWKEAGNTIYF.

There are many counts of this clonotype. The chain uses TRBV5-8 and TRBJ2-5; 10 bases match TRBD2. CDR3 size: 17 residues. The V and J ends lost 2 bases and 2 bases, in that order; junction bases with no gene match: 9. Germline V gives CDR1 SGHTS, CDR2 YDEGEE. The CDR3 loop reads CASSLHGLAGVQETQYF. In DNA, the CDR3 is TGTGCCAGCAGCTTACACGGGCTAGCGGGGGTACAAGAGACCCAGTACTTC.

This sequence joins TRBV5-1 and TRBJ1-5; D remains unclear. V lost 0 bases and J 5 bases, leaving 9 bases between the germline ends. Looked up from germline, CDR1 is SGHRS and CDR2 is YFSETQ. The CDR3 length is 14 residues. This CDR3 is CASSLDSRDQPQHF. The CDR3, as DNA: TGCGCCAGCAGCTTGGATAGTAGGGATCAGCCCCAGCATTTT.

V and J are TRBV10-1 and TRBJ2-1, with TRBD2 as a possible D gene (6 bases). The CDR3 has 15 residues. CDR1 and CDR2 from the germline V gene are WNHNN and SYGVQD (reference sequence). V shed 2 bases and J shed 10 bases, with 18 bases lying between them. CDR3 in DNA: TGCGCCAGCAGTGAGGGCGGGACCAGTCTCATGGAGCAGTTCTTC. It specifies CASSEGGTSLMEQFF.

The chain has TRBV18 and TRBJ1-6; D uncertain. The germline gives CDR1 KGHSH, CDR2 LQKENI. The V end was cut by 2 bases, the J end by 6 bases, with 14 bases between. The CDR3 sequence is 16 residues long. The CDR3 nucleotides read TGTGCCAGCTCACCAAACCTATCGACGATTAATTCACCCCTCCACTTT. As protein: CASSPNLSTINSPLHF.

This clonotype appeared many times. The rearrangement joins TRBV2 to TRBJ2-3; D tentatively reads TRBD1 or TRBD2 (5 bases each). V gave up 5 bases and J gave up 0 bases, with 12 bases separating them. Germline CDR1 and CDR2: SNHLY and FYNNEI. The CDR3 is 15 amino acids. The CDR3 DNA sequence: TGTGCCAGCAGTAGGGACGGACCTAGCACAGATACGCAGTATTTT. This gives the protein CASSRDGPSTDTQYF.

This clonotype was seen once. At one end, the junction sequence differs from germline, possibly due to a read error. This chain links TRBV7-9 with TRBJ2-1; 10 nucleotides align to TRBD1. Germline V gives CDR1 SEHNR, CDR2 FQNEAQ (reference sequence). The length of the CDR3 is 15 residues. This chain's CDR3 is CASSPGQGRGNEQSF. DNA of the CDR3: TGTGCCAGCAGCCCGGGACAGGGGAGGGGGAATGAGCAGTCCTTC.

This chain joins TRBV12-3 or TRBV12-4 and TRBJ1-4, with D possibly matching TRBD1 (5 bases). V lost 3 bases and J lost 2, with 10 bases in between. This CDR3 has 15 residues. CDR3 nucleotide sequence: TGTGCCAGCAGTTTCGAGGGGAGGACTAATGAAAAACTGTTTTTT. It specifies CASSFEGRTNEKLFF.

In this sample, this clonotype turned up a few times. Mismatch with germline at one junction end may stem from a read error. The rearrangement uses TRBV10-3 and TRBJ1-6; tentative D call: TRBD1 (6 bases). In germline, CDR1 is ENHRY, CDR2 SYGVKD. The CDR3 has 15 amino acids. The CDR3 DNA is TGTGCCAGCAGTGAGGCAGGACTGGGGGCATCACCCCTCCACTTT. Protein product: CASSEAGLGASPLHF.

The table lists this clonotype with a few counts. The J gene is TRBJ2-4, the V gene TRBV11-2; D uncertain. V was trimmed by 10 bases and J by 0 bases, leaving 10 bases between them. There are 13 residues in the CDR3. CDR1 and CDR2 (germline): SGHAT, FQNNGV. CDR3 residues: CATAVVAKNIQYF. The DNA of the CDR3 is TGTGCCACCGCAGTGGTAGCCAAAAACATTCAGTACTTC. Full variable domain (rest looked up from reference TRBV11-2 and TRBJ2-4): EAGVAQSPRYKIIEKRQSVAFWCNPISGHATLYWYQQILGQGPKLLIQFQNNGVVDDSQLPKDRFSAERLKGVDSTLKIQPAKLEDSAVYLCATAVVAKNIQYFGAGTRLSVL.

This clonotype has a count of ten or more. CDR3 coding DNA: TGCGCCAGCAGCCGCGGCGGACAGGGTGGAAACACCATATATTTT. It codes for CASSRGGQGGNTIYF. The chain links TRBV4-1 to TRBJ1-3; 8 positions agree with TRBD1. J was trimmed by 3 bases and V by 4 bases; bases with no gene match: 5. CDR1 and CDR2 (germline): MGHRA, YSYEKL. The CDR3 sequence is 15 residues long.

This chain joins TRBV2 and TRBJ2-7; TRBD2 might be the D (5 bases). V was clipped by 5 bases and J by 0 bases, with 14 bases between them. CDR1 is SNHLY, CDR2 FYNNEI, per germline. The CDR3 sequence is 15 residues long. The CDR3 DNA is TGTGCCAGCAGTCCTGACCCCCGGGACTCCTACGAGCAGTACTTC. Its translation: CASSPDPRDSYEQYF.

This clonotype was counted many times. This chain uses TRBV19 with TRBJ1-6, with 7 bases lining up with TRBD1. The CDR3 sequence is 14 residues long. Germline values: CDR1 LNHDA, CDR2 SQIVND (reference sequence). The junction had 6 bases not matched to a gene; V was cut back by 7 bases and J by 6 bases. The CDR3 DNA reads as TGTGCCAGTAACGACAGGGCGGCTAATTCACCCCTCCACTTT. The encoded protein is CASNDRAANSPLHF. The complete variable domain, with remaining parts taken from reference TRBV19 and TRBJ1-6, reads DGGITQSPKYLFRKEGQNVTLSCEQNLNHDAMYWYRQDPGQGLRLIYYSQIVNDFQKGDIAEGYSVSREKKESFPLTVTSAQKNPTAFYLCASNDRAANSPLHFGNGTRLTVT.

The chain employs TRBV2 and TRBJ1-6; 10 bases match TRBD1. The V segment lost 3 bases and the J segment 7 bases; nucleotides outside the gene matches: 6. Germline V lookup: CDR1 SNHLY, CDR2 FYNNEI. The CDR3 is 16 amino acids. In nucleotides, the CDR3 is TGTGCCAGCAGTGACCCGACAGGGGGCGCGAATTCACCCCTCCACTTT. It encodes CASSDPTGGANSPLHF.

Only a few counts were recorded for this clonotype. The chain carries TRBV5-1 and TRBJ1-2, with D possibly matching TRBD1 (6 bases). The V gene lost 4 bases and the J gene lost 6 bases, with 16 bases spanning the gap. The germline CDR1 and CDR2 sequences are SGHRS and YFSETQ. The length of the CDR3 is 14 residues. The CDR3 here is CASSTIQGRDGYTF. The CDR3 DNA follows: TGCGCCAGCAGCACCATACAGGGCCGGGATGGCTACACCTTC.

Ten or more counts support this clonotype. This rearrangement joins TRBV5-1 to TRBJ2-2; possibly TRBD2 for D (6 bases). The CDR3 totals 16 residues. The V and J ends lost 0 bases and 5 bases respectively, with 14 bases between them. CDR1 and CDR2 from the germline V gene are SGHRS and YFSETQ. CDR3 DNA sequence: TGCGCCAGCAGCTTGGTGGTCAGGGAGGATACCGGGGAGCTGTTTTTT. The encoded protein is CASSLVVREDTGELFF.

This clonotype occurred many times. The chain links TRBV7-8 to TRBJ2-1; TRBD2 agrees at 9 bases. Germline assignment: CDR1 SGHVS and CDR2 FQNEAQ. The ends lost 5 bases at V and 4 bases at J; junction bases unmatched: 9. The CDR3 consists of 16 residues. CDR3 in amino acids: CASSPGPAGGYNEQFF. The CDR3 coding sequence is TGTGCCAGCAGCCCCGGGCCAGCGGGGGGTTACAATGAGCAGTTCTTC.